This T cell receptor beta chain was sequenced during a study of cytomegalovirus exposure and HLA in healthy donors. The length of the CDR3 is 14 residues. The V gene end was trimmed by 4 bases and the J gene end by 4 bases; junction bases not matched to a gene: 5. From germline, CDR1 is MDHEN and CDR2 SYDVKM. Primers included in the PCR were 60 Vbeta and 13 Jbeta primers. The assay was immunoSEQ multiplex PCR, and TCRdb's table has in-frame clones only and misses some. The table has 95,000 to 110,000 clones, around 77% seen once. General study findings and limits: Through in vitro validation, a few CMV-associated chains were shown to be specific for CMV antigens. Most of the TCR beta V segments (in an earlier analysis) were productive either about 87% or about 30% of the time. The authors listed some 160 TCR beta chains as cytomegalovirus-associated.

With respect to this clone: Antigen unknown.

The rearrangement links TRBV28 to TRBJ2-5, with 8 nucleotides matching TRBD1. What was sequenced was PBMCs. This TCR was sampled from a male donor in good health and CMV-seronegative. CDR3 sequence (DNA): TGTGCCAGCAGTTCAGACAGGGGTGGAGAGACCCAGTACTTC. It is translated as CASSSDRGGETQYF.